These 4 T cell receptor beta chains were sequenced from one sample in a study of T cell changes during pregnancy in multiple sclerosis. The data were produced by immunoSEQ multiplex PCR, yet TCRdb's version contains in-frame clones alone and is incomplete. This table holds 90,000 to 120,000 clones, around 90% found once. Sequenced here: peripheral blood, sampled in the third trimester of pregnancy. All receptors come from a female donor in good health, enrolled as a control in a pregnancy study.

The CDR3: CASSHDTGSNQPQHF. CDR3 bases: TGTGCCAGCAGCCATGACACAGGATCCAATCAGCCCCAGCATTTT. The chain employs TRBV5-5 and TRBJ1-5; maybe TRBD1 (5 bases). CDR1 SGHKS and CDR2 YYEKEE come from the germline V gene (reference sequence). Trimming cost V 4 bases and J 3 bases, with 14 bases left between them. CDR3 length: 15 residues.

CDR3 sequence reads: CASRRGEKLFF. DNA of the CDR3: TGTGCCAGCCGACGGGGAGAAAAACTGTTTTTT. The gene calls are TRBV6-5 and TRBJ1-4; unclear D gene. The CDR3 runs to 11 residues. Germline V gene data show CDR1 as MNHEY and CDR2 as SVGAGI. The ends were cut back, 8 bases at V and 8 bases at J, with 9 bases in the middle.

This chain links TRBV7-2 with TRBJ2-3; TRBD2 aligns across 9 bases. The CDR3 consists of 17 residues. The junction had 14 bases not matched to a gene; V was cut back by 5 bases and J by 5 bases. Looked up from germline, CDR1 is SGHTA and CDR2 is FQGNSA. The CDR3 sequence is CASSRSSLAGRGDTQYF. As DNA, the CDR3 is TGTGCCAGCAGCCGATCCAGTCTAGCGGGGCGTGGAGATACGCAGTATTTT.

The chain employs TRBV19 and TRBJ2-3; D remains unclear. Trimming stripped 1 base from V and 0 bases from J, with 5 bases between. The CDR3 extends over 14 amino acids. Germline CDR1 and CDR2: LNHDA and SQIVND (reference sequence). The CDR3 region is CASSIAESTDTQYF. The CDR3 nucleotides read TGTGCCAGTAGTATAGCGGAGAGCACAGATACGCAGTATTTT.